This T cell receptor beta chain was found in a study of OX40 agonist ivuxolimab in advanced cancers. Across the whole study: As their treatment, patients were administered ivuxolimab, an agonistic anti-OX40 (CD134) antibody. Two cutaneous melanoma patients and one hepatocellular carcinoma patient, three in all, had partial responses.

TCRdb's copy holds only in-frame clones and misses some; the assay was immunoSEQ multiplex PCR. The profile covers about 58,000 clones, with 86% appearing a single time and about 1% taken by the ten largest. Germline CDR1 reads MGHRA; CDR2 reads YSYEKL. Trimming removed 2 bases from V and 5 bases from J; junction bases left unmatched: 12. The CDR3 loop spans 16 amino acids. This clone was seen more than once but under ten times. V gene TRBV4-1 combines with J gene TRBJ2-7, with TRBD1 identical over 7 bases. Specimen: CD4+ or CD8+ T cells sorted from blood, collected in a trial of the OX40 agonist ivuxolimab. The source of this sequence is an adult with an advanced solid tumor such as melanoma, head and neck, liver or kidney cancer. CDR3 sequence: CASSQPRRGPTNEQYF. The DNA of the CDR3 is TGCGCCAGCAGCCAACCCAGAAGGGGGCCCACCAACGAGCAGTACTTC.